The T cell receptor (beta chain) under discussion was sequenced for a study of cytomegalovirus exposure and HLA in healthy donors. CDR3 length equals 14 residues. Germline values: CDR1 KGHSH, CDR2 LQKENI. V was trimmed by 2 bases and J by 0 bases, leaving 7 bases between them. Whole-study results and caveats: A highly shared variant cluster was judged a likely technical artifact.

Of note for this clone: Its antigen remains unidentified.

The study ran its PCR with 60 Vbeta and 13 Jbeta primers. Repertoires were generated with immunoSEQ multiplex PCR, while TCRdb's copy carries only in-frame clones and drops some. This table holds more than 55,000 clones. The TCR comes from a woman in her 40s in good health and CMV-seropositive. The chain links TRBV18 to TRBJ1-1; D not certain. Material for sequencing was PBMCs. This CDR3 is CASSPAVMNTEAFF. DNA for the CDR3: TGTGCCAGCTCACCAGCAGTCATGAACACTGAAGCTTTCTTT.